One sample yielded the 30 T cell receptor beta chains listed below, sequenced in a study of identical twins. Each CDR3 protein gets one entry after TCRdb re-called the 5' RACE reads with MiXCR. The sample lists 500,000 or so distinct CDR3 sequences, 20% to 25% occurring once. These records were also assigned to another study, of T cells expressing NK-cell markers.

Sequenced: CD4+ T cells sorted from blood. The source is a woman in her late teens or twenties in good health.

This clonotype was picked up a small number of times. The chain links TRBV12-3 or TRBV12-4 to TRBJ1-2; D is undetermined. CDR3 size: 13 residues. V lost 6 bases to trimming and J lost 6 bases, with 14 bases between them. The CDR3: CASSRGEANGYTF. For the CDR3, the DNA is TGTGCCAGCAGCCGCGGAGAAGCGAATGGCTACACCTTC.

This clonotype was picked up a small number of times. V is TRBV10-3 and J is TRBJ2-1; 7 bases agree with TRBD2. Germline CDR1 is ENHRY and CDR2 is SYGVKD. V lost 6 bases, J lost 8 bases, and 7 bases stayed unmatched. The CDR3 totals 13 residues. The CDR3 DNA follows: TGTGCCATCAGGGGGGGGGGTGACGATGAGCAGTTCTTC. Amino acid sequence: CAIRGGGDDEQFF.

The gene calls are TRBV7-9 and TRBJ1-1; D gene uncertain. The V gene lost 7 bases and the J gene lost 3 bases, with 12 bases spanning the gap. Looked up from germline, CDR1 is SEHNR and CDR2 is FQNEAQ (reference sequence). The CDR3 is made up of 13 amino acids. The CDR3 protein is CASTQRVDTEAFF. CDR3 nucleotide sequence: TGTGCCAGCACCCAGCGGGTAGACACTGAAGCTTTCTTT.

The CDR3 reads CASSETSDYEQYF. For the CDR3, the DNA is TGTGCCAGCTCAGAGACTAGCGATTACGAGCAGTACTTC. The gene calls are TRBV18 and TRBJ2-7, with TRBD2 matching over 8 bases. The V gene end was trimmed by 5 bases and the J gene end by 4 bases; junction bases not matched to a gene: 4. The germline V gene has CDR1 KGHSH and CDR2 LQKENI. This CDR3 spans 13 amino acids.

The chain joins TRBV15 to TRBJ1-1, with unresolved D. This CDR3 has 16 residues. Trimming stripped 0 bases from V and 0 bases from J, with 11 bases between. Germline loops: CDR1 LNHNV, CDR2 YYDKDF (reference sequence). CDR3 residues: CATSRDYSGVNTEAFF. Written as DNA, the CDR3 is TGTGCCACCAGCAGAGATTACAGTGGTGTGAACACTGAAGCTTTCTTT. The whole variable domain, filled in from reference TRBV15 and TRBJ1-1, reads DAMVIQNPRYQVTQFGKPVTLSCSQTLNHNVMYWYQQKSSQAPKLLFHYYDKDFNNEADTPDNFQSRRPNTSFCFLDIRSPGLGDTAMYLCATSRDYSGVNTEAFFGQGTRLTVV.

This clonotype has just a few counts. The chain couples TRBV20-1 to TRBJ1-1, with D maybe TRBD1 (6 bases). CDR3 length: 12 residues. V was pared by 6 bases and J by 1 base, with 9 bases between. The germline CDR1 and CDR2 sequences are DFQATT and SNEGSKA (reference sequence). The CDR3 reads CSALQGNTEAFF. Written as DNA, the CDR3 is TGCAGTGCCCTACAGGGGAACACTGAAGCTTTCTTT.

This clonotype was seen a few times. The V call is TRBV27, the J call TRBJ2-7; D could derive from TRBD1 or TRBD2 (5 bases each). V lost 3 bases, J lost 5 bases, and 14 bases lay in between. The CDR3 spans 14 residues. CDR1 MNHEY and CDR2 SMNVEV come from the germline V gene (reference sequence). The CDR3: CASSLGRPQNEQYF. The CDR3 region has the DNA TGTGCCAGCAGTTTGGGACGCCCCCAGAACGAGCAGTACTTC.

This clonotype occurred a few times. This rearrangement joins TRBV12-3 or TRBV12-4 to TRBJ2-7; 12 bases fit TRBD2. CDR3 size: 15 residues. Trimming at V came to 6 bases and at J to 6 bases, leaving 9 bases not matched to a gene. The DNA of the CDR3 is TGTGCCAGCAGCCCCCCAACTAGCGGGAGGAGCGAGCAGTACTTC. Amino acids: CASSPPTSGRSEQYF.

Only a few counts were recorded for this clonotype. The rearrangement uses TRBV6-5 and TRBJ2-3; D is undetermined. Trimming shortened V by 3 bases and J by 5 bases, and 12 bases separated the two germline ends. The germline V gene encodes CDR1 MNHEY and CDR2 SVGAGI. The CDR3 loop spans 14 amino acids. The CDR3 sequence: CASSYSRLGDTQYF. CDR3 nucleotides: TGTGCCAGCAGTTATTCACGGCTTGGAGATACGCAGTATTTT.

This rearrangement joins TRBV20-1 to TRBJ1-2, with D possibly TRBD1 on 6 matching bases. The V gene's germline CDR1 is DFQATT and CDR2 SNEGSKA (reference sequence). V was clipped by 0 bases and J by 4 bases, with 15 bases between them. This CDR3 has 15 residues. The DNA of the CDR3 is TGCAGTGCTAGAGATGAGACTGGGGGGCCCTATGGCTACACCTTC. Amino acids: CSARDETGGPYGYTF.

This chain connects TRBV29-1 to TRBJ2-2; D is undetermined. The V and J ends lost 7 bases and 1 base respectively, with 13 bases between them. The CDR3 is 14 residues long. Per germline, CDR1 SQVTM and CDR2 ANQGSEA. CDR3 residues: CSADRPRNTGELFF. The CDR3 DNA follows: TGCAGCGCCGATCGGCCGAGGAACACCGGGGAGCTGTTTTTT.

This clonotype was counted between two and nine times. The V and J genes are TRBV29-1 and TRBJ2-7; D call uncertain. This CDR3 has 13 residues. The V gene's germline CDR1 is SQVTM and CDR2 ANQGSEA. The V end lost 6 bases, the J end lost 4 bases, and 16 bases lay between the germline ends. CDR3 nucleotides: TGCAGCGTCCGGCGGACCTCTTCTTACGAGCAGTACTTC. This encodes CSVRRTSSYEQYF.

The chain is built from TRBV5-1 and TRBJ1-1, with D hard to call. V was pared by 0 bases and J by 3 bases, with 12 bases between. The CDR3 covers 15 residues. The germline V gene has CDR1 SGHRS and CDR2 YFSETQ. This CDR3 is CASSLAGSPDTEAFF. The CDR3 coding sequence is TGCGCCAGCAGCTTGGCGGGAAGTCCAGACACTGAAGCTTTCTTT.

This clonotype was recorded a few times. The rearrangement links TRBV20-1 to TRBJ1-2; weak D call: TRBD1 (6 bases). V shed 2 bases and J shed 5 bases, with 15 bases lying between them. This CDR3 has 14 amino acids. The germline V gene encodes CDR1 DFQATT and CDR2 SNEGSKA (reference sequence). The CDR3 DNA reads TGCAGTGCTAGAAAGGTGGCAGGGGTTTATGGCTACACCTTC. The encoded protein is CSARKVAGVYGYTF.

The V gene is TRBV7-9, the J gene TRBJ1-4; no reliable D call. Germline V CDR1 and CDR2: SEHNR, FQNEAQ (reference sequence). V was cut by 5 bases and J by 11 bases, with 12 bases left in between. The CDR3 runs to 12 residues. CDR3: CASSIKVGKLFF. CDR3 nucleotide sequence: TGTGCCAGCAGCATCAAGGTCGGGAAACTGTTTTTT.

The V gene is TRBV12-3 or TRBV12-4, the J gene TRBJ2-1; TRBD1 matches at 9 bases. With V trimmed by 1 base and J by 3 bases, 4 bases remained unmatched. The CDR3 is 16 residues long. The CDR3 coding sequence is TGTGCCAGCAGTTTAGGGACAGGGGTGGACTACAATGAGCAGTTCTTC. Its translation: CASSLGTGVDYNEQFF.

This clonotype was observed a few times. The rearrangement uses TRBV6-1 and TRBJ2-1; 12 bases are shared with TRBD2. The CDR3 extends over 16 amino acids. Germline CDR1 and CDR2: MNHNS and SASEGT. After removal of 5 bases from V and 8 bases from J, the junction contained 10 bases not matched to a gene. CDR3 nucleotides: TGTGCCAGCAGTAAACTAGCGGGGGGCCCGTCGTATGAGCAGTTCTTC. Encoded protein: CASSKLAGGPSYEQFF.

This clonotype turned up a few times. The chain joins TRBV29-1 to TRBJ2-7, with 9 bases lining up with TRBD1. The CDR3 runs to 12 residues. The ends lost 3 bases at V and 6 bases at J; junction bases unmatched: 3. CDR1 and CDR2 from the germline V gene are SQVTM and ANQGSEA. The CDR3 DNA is TGCAGCGTTGAGGGACAGGGATCCGAGCAGTACTTC. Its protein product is CSVEGQGSEQYF.

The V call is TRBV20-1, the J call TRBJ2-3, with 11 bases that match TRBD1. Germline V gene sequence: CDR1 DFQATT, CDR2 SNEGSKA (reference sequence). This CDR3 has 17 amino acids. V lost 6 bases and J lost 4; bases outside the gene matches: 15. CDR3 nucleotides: TGCAGTGCCAACCCGGTCCCGGACAGGGGGCGATCAGATACGCAGTATTTT. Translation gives CSANPVPDRGRSDTQYF.

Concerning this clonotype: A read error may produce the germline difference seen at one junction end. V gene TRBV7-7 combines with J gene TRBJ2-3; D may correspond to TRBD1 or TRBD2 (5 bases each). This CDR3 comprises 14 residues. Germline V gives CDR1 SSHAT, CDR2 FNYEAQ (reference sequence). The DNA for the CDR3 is TGTGCTAGCAGCCATTTAGGGACCGGGGATACGCAGTATTTT. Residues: CASSHLGTGDTQYF.

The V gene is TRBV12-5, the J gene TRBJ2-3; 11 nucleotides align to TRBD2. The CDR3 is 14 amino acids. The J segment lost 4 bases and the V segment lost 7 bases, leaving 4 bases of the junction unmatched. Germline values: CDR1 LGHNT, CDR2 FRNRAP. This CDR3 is CASAVSGGADTQYF. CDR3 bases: TGTGCTAGTGCCGTTAGCGGGGGGGCAGATACGCAGTATTTT.

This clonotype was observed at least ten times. As DNA, the CDR3 is TGTGCCAGCAGCCGTCTGGGCACAGATACGCAGTATTTT. This translates into CASSRLGTDTQYF. The V gene is TRBV7-2, the J gene TRBJ2-3; D unclear. Trimming cost V 5 bases and J 1 base, with 7 bases left between them. This CDR3 is 13 amino acids long. Germline V gives CDR1 SGHTA, CDR2 FQGNSA.

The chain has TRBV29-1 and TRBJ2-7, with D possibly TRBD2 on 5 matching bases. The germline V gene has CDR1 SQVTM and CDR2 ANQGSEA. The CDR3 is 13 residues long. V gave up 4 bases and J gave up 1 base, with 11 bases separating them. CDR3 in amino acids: CSVAVLASYEQYF. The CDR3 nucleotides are TGCAGCGTTGCCGTCCTAGCTTCCTACGAGCAGTACTTC.

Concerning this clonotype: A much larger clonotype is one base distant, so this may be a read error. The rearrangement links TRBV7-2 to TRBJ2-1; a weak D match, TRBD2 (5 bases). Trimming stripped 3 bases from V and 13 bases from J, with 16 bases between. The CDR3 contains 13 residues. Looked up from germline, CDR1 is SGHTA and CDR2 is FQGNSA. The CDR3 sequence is CASSLLLIEGQFF. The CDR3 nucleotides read TGTGCCAGCAGCTTGCTCCTTATCGAGGGTCAGTTCTTC.

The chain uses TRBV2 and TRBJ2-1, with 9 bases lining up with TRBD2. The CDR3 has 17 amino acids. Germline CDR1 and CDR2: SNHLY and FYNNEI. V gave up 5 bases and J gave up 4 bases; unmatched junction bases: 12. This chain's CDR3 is CASSPRRRGGFYNEQFF. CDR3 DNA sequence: TGTGCCAGCAGTCCGAGGAGGCGGGGGGGGTTTTACAATGAGCAGTTCTTC. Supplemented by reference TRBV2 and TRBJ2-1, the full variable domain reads EPEVTQTPSHQVTQMGQEVILRCVPISNHLYFYWYRQILGQKVEFLVSFYNNEISEKSEIFDDQFSVERPDGSNFTLKIRSTKLEDSAMYFCASSPRRRGGFYNEQFFGPGTRLTVL.

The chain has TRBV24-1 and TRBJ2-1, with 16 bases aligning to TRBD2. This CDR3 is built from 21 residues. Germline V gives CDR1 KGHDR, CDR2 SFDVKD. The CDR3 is CAASDSSGLAGGGKSYNEQFF. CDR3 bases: TGTGCGGCCAGTGATTCATCGGGACTAGCGGGGGGGGGCAAATCCTACAATGAGCAGTTCTTC.

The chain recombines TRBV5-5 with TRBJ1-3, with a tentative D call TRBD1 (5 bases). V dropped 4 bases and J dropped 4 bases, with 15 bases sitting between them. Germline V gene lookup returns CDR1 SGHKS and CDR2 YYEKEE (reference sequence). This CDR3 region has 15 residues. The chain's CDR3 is CASSLLGGTGNTIYF. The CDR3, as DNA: TGTGCCAGCAGCCTCCTGGGGGGTACAGGAAACACCATATATTTT. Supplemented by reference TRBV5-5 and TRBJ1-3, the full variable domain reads DAGVTQSPTHLIKTRGQQVTLRCSPISGHKSVSWYQQVLGQGPQFIFQYYEKEERGRGNFPDRFSARQFPNYSSELNVNALLLGDSALYLCASSLLGGTGNTIYFGEGSWLTVV.

This chain's CDR3 is CASTQGYPYNEQFF. In DNA, the CDR3 is TGTGCCAGCACCCAGGGGTATCCCTACAATGAGCAGTTCTTC. The chain is built from TRBV27 and TRBJ2-1, with a weak D call TRBD1 (6 bases). V lost 7 bases and J 2 bases, leaving 12 bases between the germline ends. The CDR3 runs 14 residues. CDR1 is MNHEY, CDR2 SMNVEV, per germline (reference sequence).

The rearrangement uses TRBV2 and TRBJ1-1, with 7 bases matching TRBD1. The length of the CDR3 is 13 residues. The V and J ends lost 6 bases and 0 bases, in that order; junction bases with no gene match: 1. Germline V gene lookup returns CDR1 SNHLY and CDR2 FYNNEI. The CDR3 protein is CASRDRMNTEAFF. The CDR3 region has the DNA TGTGCCAGCAGGGACAGGATGAACACTGAAGCTTTCTTT.

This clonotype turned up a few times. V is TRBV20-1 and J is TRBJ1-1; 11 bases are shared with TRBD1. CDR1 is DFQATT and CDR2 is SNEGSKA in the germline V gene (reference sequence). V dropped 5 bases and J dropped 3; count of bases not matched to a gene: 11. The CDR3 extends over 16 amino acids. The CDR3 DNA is TGCAGTGCTCCCTCCGCGCGGACAGGGGGCCACACTGAAGCTTTCTTT. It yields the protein CSAPSARTGGHTEAFF.